Detailed here is one TCR beta chain. Its antigen is not identified. This sample was included in a study of early stage breast cancer tumors. Whole-study context: About 80% of the 16 invasive tumors were ER+, PR+ and HER2-.

Overall study findings and caveats: Comparing each tissue with blood distinguished tumor from normal in 14 of 16 patients. Bulk DNA sequencing of unsorted cells missed chain pairing and markers.

Only in-frame clones appear in the TCRdb table, and some are missing; sequencing was by immunoSEQ multiplex PCR. The data contain tens of thousands of clones, 65% to 75% of them singletons. V lost 0 bases, J lost 0 bases, and 8 bases lay in between. CDR1 and CDR2 (germline): MNHNY, SVGAGI (reference sequence). This CDR3 has 15 amino acids. Material for sequencing was blood. This rearrangement joins TRBV6-6 to TRBJ2-5; TRBD1 or TRBD2 may be the D gene (5 bases each). The TCR was taken from a person between 60 and 69 years old with breast cancer. The CDR3 region has the DNA TGTGCCAGCAGTTACTCGGGGGAGTACCAAGAGACCCAGTACTTC. Protein: CASSYSGEYQETQYF.